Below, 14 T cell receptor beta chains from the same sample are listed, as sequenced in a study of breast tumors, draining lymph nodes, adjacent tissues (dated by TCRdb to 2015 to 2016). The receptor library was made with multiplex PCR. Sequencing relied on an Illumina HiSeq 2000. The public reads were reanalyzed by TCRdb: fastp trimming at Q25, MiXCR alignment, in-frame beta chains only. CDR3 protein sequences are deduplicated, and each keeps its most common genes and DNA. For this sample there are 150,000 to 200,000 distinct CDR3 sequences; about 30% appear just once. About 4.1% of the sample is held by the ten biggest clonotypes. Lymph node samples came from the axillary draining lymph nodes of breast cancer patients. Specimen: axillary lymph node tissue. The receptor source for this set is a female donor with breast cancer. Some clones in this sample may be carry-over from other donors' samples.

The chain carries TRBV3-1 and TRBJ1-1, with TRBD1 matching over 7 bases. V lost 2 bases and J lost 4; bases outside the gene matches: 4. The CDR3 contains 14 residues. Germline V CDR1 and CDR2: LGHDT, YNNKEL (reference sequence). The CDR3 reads CASSQRGRGTEAFF. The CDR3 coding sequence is TGTGCCAGCAGCCAAAGGGGGCGCGGCACTGAAGCTTTCTTT. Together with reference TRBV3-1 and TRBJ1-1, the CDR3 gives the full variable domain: DTAVSQTPKYLVTQMGNDKSIKCEQNLGHDTMYWYKQDSKKFLKIMFSYNNKELIINETVPNRFSPKSPDKAHLNLHINSLELGDSAVYFCASSQRGRGTEAFFGQGTRLTVV.

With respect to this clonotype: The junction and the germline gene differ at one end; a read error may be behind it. In DNA form, the CDR3 reads TGCGCCAGCAGCCAAGATCCGATAGCGGGAGGGGACACCCGGGAGCTGTCTTTT. Its protein is CASSQDPIAGGDTRELSF. The J gene is TRBJ2-2, the V gene TRBV5-4, with 11 nucleotides matching TRBD2. The CDR3 is made up of 18 amino acids. Per the germline V gene, CDR1 is SGHNT and CDR2 is YYREEE (reference sequence). Combining the CDR3 with reference TRBV5-4 and TRBJ2-2 gives the whole variable domain ETGVTQSPTHLIKTRGQQVTLRCSSQSGHNTVSWYQQALGQGPQFIFQYYREEENGRGNFPPRFSGLQFPNYSSELNVNALELDDSALYLCASSQDPIAGGDTRELSFGEGSRLTVL.

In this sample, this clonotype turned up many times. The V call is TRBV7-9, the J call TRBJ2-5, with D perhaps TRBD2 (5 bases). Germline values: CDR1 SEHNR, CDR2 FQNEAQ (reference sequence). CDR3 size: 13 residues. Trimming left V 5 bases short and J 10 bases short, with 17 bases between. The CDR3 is CASSRHNSEVQYF. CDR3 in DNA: TGTGCCAGCAGCCGCCACAATAGCGAGGTCCAGTACTTC.

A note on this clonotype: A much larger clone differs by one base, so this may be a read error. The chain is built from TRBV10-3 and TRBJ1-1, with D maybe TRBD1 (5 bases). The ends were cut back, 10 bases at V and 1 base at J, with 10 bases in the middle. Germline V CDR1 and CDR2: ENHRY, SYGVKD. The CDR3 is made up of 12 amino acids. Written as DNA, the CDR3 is TGTGCCACCAAAACAGGGAACACTGAAGCTTTCTTT. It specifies CATKTGNTEAFF.

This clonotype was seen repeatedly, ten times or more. The CDR3 DNA reads as TGTGCCAGCAGCCAAGATGTGGTGTTGGGCACAGATACGCAGTATTTT. Its translation: CASSQDVVLGTDTQYF. The J gene is TRBJ2-3, the V gene TRBV14; D unresolved. The CDR3 length is 16 residues. The germline V gene has CDR1 SGHDN and CDR2 FVKESK. The ends were cut back, 0 bases at V and 1 base at J, with 11 bases in the middle.

In DNA form, the CDR3 reads TGCAGTGCTAGAGATAGGACTAGCGGGGTCGGTGAGACCCAGTACTTC. It translates to CSARDRTSGVGETQYF. This chain joins TRBV20-1 and TRBJ2-5, with TRBD2 matching over 12 bases. The CDR3 extends over 16 amino acids. J lost 5 bases, V lost 0 bases, and 7 bases had no gene match. The germline V gene encodes CDR1 DFQATT and CDR2 SNEGSKA (reference sequence).

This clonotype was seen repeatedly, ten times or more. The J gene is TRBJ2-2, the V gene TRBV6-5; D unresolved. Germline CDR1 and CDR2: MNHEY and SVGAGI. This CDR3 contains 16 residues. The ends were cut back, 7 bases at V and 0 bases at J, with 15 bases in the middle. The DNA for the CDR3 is TGTGCCAGCAACCCCCAGGCCGGATCGAACACCGGGGAGCTGTTTTTT. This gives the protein CASNPQAGSNTGELFF.

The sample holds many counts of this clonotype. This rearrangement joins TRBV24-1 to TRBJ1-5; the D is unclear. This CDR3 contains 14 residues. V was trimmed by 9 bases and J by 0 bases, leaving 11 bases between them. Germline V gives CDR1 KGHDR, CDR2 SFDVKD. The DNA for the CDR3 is TGTGCCACCGCAGAGGATTATAGCAATCAGCCCCAGCATTTT. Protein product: CATAEDYSNQPQHF.

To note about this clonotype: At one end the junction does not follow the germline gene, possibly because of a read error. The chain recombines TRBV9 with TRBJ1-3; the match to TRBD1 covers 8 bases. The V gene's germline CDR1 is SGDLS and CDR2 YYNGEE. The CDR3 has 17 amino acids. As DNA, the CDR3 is TGTGCCAACAGCGCGGCTGACAGGGGTTTCGCTGGAAACACCATACATTTT. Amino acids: CANSAADRGFAGNTIHF. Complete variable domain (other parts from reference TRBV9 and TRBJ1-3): DSGVTQTPKHLITATGQRVTLRCSPRSGDLSVYWYQQSLDQGLQFLIQYYNGEERAKGNILERFSAQQFPDLHSELNLSSLELGDSALYFCANSAADRGFAGNTIHFGEGSWLTVV.

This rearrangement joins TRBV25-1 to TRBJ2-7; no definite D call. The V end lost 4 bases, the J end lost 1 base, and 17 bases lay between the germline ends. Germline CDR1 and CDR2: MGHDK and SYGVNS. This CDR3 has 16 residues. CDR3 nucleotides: TGTGCCAGCAGTGGAAATCCATGGGATCCTTCCTACGAGCAGTACTTC. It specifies CASSGNPWDPSYEQYF.

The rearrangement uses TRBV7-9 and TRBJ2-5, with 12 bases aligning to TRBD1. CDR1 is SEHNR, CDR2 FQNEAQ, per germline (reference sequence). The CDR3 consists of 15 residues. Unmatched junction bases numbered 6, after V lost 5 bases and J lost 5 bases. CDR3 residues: CASSPRDRGQETQYF. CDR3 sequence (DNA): TGTGCCAGCAGCCCCCGGGACAGGGGGCAGGAGACCCAGTACTTC. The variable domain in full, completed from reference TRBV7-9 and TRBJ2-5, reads DTGVSQNPRHKITKRGQNVTFRCDPISEHNRLYWYRQTLGQGPEFLTYFQNEAQLEKSRLLSDRFSAERPKGSFSTLEIQRTEQGDSAMYLCASSPRDRGQETQYFGPGTRLLVL.

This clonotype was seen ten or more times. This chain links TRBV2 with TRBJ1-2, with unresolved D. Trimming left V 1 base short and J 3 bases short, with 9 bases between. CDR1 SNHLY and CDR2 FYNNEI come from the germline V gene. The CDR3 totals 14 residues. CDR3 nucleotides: TGTGCCAGCAGTGAAGAGGTCGACGACTATGGCTACACCTTC. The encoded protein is CASSEEVDDYGYTF.

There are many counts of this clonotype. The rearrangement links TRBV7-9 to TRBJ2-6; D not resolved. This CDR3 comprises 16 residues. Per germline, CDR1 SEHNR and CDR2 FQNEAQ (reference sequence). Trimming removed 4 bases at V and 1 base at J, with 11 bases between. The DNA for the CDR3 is TGTGCCAGCAGCTATCTAGAGATTTCTGGGGCCAACGTCCTGACTTTC. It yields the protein CASSYLEISGANVLTF.

The chain's CDR3 is CATSSEGGRGGNQPQHF. The CDR3 nucleotides are TGTGCCACCAGCAGTGAGGGGGGCAGGGGAGGAAATCAGCCCCAGCATTTT. The chain employs TRBV15 and TRBJ1-5, with D tentatively TRBD1 (6 bases). The V and J ends lost 3 bases and 4 bases respectively, with 19 bases between them. Germline CDR1 reads LNHNV; CDR2 reads YYDKDF (reference sequence). The CDR3 has 17 amino acids.